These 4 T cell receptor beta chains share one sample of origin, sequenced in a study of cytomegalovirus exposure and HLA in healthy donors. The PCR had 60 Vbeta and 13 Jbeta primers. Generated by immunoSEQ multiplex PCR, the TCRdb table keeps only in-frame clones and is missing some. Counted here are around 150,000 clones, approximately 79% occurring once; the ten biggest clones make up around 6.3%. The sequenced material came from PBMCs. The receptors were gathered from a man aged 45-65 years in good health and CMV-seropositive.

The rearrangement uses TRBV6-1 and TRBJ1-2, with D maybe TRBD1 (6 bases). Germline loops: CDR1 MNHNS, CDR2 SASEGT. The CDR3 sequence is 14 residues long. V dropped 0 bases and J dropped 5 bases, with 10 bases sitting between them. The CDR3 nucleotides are TGTGCCAGCAGTGAAGCCACCACAGGGTATGGCTACACCTTC. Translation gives CASSEATTGYGYTF.

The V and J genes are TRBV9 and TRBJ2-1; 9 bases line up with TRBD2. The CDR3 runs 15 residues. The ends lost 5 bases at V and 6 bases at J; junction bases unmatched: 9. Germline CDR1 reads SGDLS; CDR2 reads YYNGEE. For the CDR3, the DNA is TGTGCCAGCAGACCTATAGCGGGAGTGGGCAATGAGCAGTTCTTC. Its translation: CASRPIAGVGNEQFF.

The CDR3 sequence is CASSWGAGGRNIQYF. Written as DNA, the CDR3 is TGCGCCAGCAGCTGGGGAGCGGGAGGGAGAAACATTCAGTACTTC. The rearrangement uses TRBV5-1 and TRBJ2-4; TRBD2 matches 10 bases. Germline V lookup: CDR1 SGHRS, CDR2 YFSETQ. The CDR3 runs 15 residues. V lost 3 bases, J lost 6 bases, and 6 bases stayed unmatched.

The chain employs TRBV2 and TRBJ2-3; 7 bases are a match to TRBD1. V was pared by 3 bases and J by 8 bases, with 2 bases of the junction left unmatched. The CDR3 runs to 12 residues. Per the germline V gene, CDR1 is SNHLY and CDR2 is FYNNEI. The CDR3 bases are TGTGCCAGCAGTGACAGGGGGTCTACGCAGTATTTT. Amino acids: CASSDRGSTQYF.